A single sample gave rise to the 27 T cell receptor beta chains below, sequenced in a study of post-analysis software for immune sequencing data. Findings of the study overall: Controls had lower frequencies than patients of about 5 TRBV segments, which included TRBV5-6, TRBV5-1 and TRBV20-1.

The antigens for these receptors are not known. Libraries were made from TCR beta cDNA, and they carried unique molecular identifiers. Each CDR3 protein gets one entry after TCRdb re-called the PCR reads with MiXCR. Here the sample spans roughly 540,000 distinct CDR3 sequences, roughly 34% being singletons. The sequencing input was blood. The receptors derive from a girl aged 2 to 17 with multiple sclerosis.

CDR3 in amino acids: CASSPLGNTDTQYF. CDR3 in DNA: TGTGCCAGCAGTCCCCTCGGGAACACAGATACGCAGTATTTT. The genes are TRBV6-5 and TRBJ2-3, with D possibly matching TRBD2 (5 bases). Germline V gives CDR1 MNHEY, CDR2 SVGAGI. The V and J ends lost 5 bases and 2 bases respectively, with 11 bases between them. This CDR3 is 14 amino acids long.

V gene TRBV5-1 combines with J gene TRBJ2-5; perhaps TRBD2 as D (6 bases). Trimming stripped 7 bases from V and 11 bases from J, with 21 bases between. Germline V gene lookup returns CDR1 SGHRS and CDR2 YFSETQ. CDR3 size: 13 residues. The CDR3 coding sequence is TGCGCCAGCCCGGGAGCAGGCCCTAAAGAGCAGTACTTC. Amino acids: CASPGAGPKEQYF.

Worth noting for this clonotype: A read error may explain this, as a much larger clone is one base away. The chain recombines TRBV5-1 with TRBJ2-1; D gene uncertain. The DNA end is a closer match to TRBJ2-7, so the J assignment may be wrong. The CDR3 has 15 amino acids. CDR1 is SGHRS, CDR2 YFSETQ, per germline. The CDR3 DNA is TGCGCCAGCAGCTTGGCGGATAGCTCCTACAATGAGCAGTACTTC. Translated, it gives CASSLADSSYNEQYF.

The chain couples TRBV20-1 to TRBJ1-1; tentative D call: TRBD1 (5 bases). There are 10 residues in the CDR3. Germline V gives CDR1 DFQATT, CDR2 SNEGSKA (reference sequence). The CDR3 region has the DNA TGCCTAGGGGCGAACACTGAAGCTTTCTTT. Protein: CLGANTEAFF.

This rearrangement joins TRBV5-1 to TRBJ2-7, with D perhaps TRBD2 (7 bases). The J call could be wrong; TRBJ2-5 is a better fit for the DNA end. Germline lookup yields CDR1 SGHRS and CDR2 YFSETQ. This CDR3 contains 15 residues. CDR3 bases: TGCGCCAGCAGCTTCGCGGGGGCCCGAACGGAGACCCAGTACTTC. Translation gives CASSFAGARTETQYF.

DNA for the CDR3: TGCGCCAGCAGCTTGCGAGCGGTGGGCACAGATACGCAGTATTTT. This gives the protein CASSLRAVGTDTQYF. The V call is TRBV5-1, the J call TRBJ2-3; perhaps TRBD2 as D (5 bases). The ends were cut back, 1 base at V and 1 base at J, with 10 bases in the middle. This CDR3 region has 15 residues. Per the germline V gene, CDR1 is SGHRS and CDR2 is YFSETQ. Variable domain in full (rest from reference TRBV5-1 and TRBJ2-3): KAGVTQTPRYLIKTRGQQVTLSCSPISGHRSVSWYQQTPGQGLQFLFEYFSETQRNKGNFPGRFSGRQFSNSRSEMNVSTLELGDSALYLCASSLRAVGTDTQYFGPGTRLTVL.

The table lists this clonotype with a few counts. The chain carries TRBV12-3 or TRBV12-4 and TRBJ1-2, with TRBD1 as a possible D gene (6 bases). The CDR3 extends over 11 amino acids. The germline V and J ends were trimmed by 6 bases and 8 bases, with 10 bases remaining between them. This CDR3 is CASSYREGYTF. CDR3 bases: TGTGCCAGCAGCTACAGGGAGGGCTACACCTTC.

This clonotype has just a few counts. The rearrangement uses TRBV9 and TRBJ2-3; 14 bases align to TRBD2. The CDR3 totals 17 residues. The V and J ends lost 4 bases and 6 bases, in that order; junction bases with no gene match: 10. CDR1 is SGDLS and CDR2 is YYNGEE in the germline V gene. CDR3 sequence reads: CASSPPGLAGAADTQYF. The CDR3 nucleotides read TGTGCCAGCAGCCCTCCGGGACTAGCGGGGGCGGCGGATACGCAGTATTTT.

The chain joins TRBV2 to TRBJ2-5; no clear D gene. The V gene's germline CDR1 is SNHLY and CDR2 FYNNEI. The CDR3 length is 12 residues. Here the CDR3 reads CAAMADQETQYF. The CDR3 DNA reads as TGTGCAGCTATGGCGGACCAAGAGACCCAGTACTTC.

This clonotype was counted a few times. The chain combines TRBV7-8 with TRBJ1-5; 7 bases line up with TRBD1. The CDR3 totals 16 residues. Looked up from germline, CDR1 is SGHVS and CDR2 is FQNEAQ. The trim removed 1 base at V and 3 bases at J, leaving 6 bases unmatched. For the CDR3, the DNA is TGTGCCAGCAGCTTAGTCTACAGGGGTTCCAATCAGCCCCAGCATTTT. Its protein product is CASSLVYRGSNQPQHF. The full variable domain, in which reference TRBV7-8 and TRBJ1-5 provide the parts outside the CDR3, is GAGVSQSPRYKVAKRGQDVALRCDPISGHVSLFWYQQALGQGPEFLTYFQNEAQLDKSGLPSDRFFAERPEGSVSTLKIQRTQQEDSAVYLCASSLVYRGSNQPQHFGDGTRLSIL.

The chain uses TRBV11-2 and TRBJ2-5; TRBD2 is a possible D gene (6 bases). Germline lookup yields CDR1 SGHAT and CDR2 FQNNGV. The CDR3 runs to 15 residues. V was trimmed by 3 bases and J by 2 bases, leaving 13 bases between them. DNA of the CDR3: TGTGCCAGCAGCTTCTCCCCAGCGGGTCAAGAGACCCAGTACTTC. This codes for CASSFSPAGQETQYF.

The J gene is TRBJ1-1, the V gene TRBV27, with D perhaps matching TRBD1 (6 bases). The germline CDR1 and CDR2 sequences are MNHEY and SMNVEV (reference sequence). CDR3 size: 14 residues. The V and J ends lost 4 bases and 4 bases respectively, with 13 bases between them. This chain's CDR3 is CASSSNRVGTEAFF. The CDR3 coding sequence is TGTGCCAGCAGTTCCAACAGGGTGGGCACTGAAGCTTTCTTT.

The CDR3 DNA follows: TGTGCCAGCACGTCTGTTGGCACAGATACGCAGTATTTT. This codes for CASTSVGTDTQYF. The chain employs TRBV5-6 and TRBJ2-3; no clear D. This CDR3 spans 13 amino acids. Per the germline V gene, CDR1 is SGHDT and CDR2 is YYEEEE. Trimming took off 6 bases at V and 1 base at J, with 9 bases between the two ends.

This clonotype was detected only a few times. The chain's CDR3 is CATSDNQFGANVLTF. CDR3 DNA: TGTGCCACCAGTGATAACCAGTTCGGGGCCAACGTCCTGACTTTC. This chain links TRBV24-1 with TRBJ2-6, with D hard to call. The germline V gene has CDR1 KGHDR and CDR2 SFDVKD. Deletions cut 3 bases from V and 4 bases from J, with 9 bases between. The CDR3 consists of 15 residues.

This chain uses TRBV11-2 with TRBJ1-2; 9 nucleotides match TRBD1. CDR1 and CDR2 from the germline V gene are SGHAT and FQNNGV. The CDR3 runs to 16 residues. The trim removed 4 bases at V and 2 bases at J, leaving 8 bases unmatched. CDR3 residues: CASSSTTGGTNYGYTF. In nucleotides, the CDR3 is TGTGCCAGCAGCTCCACCACAGGGGGCACGAACTATGGCTACACCTTC. Supplemented by reference TRBV11-2 and TRBJ1-2, the full variable domain reads EAGVAQSPRYKIIEKRQSVAFWCNPISGHATLYWYQQILGQGPKLLIQFQNNGVVDDSQLPKDRFSAERLKGVDSTLKIQPAKLEDSAVYLCASSSTTGGTNYGYTFGSGTRLTVV.

This clonotype was seen a few times. V usage is TRBV7-9 and J usage is TRBJ2-5; D not resolved. Between the trimmed V and J ends, which lost 4 bases and 0 bases, there was a span of 9 bases. The germline V gene has CDR1 SEHNR and CDR2 FQNEAQ (reference sequence). The CDR3 loop spans 14 amino acids. DNA for the CDR3: TGTGCCAGCAGCTCGTACCAGTACCAAGAGACCCAGTACTTC. Protein: CASSSYQYQETQYF.

The chain employs TRBV4-2 and TRBJ2-3, with a possible D match to TRBD2 (7 bases). Germline lookup yields CDR1 LGHNA and CDR2 YNFKEQ. V shed 1 base and J shed 0 bases, with 11 bases lying between them. The CDR3 is 16 residues long. CDR3 region: CASSQARGGSTDTQYF. For the CDR3, the DNA is TGTGCCAGCAGCCAAGCGAGGGGGGGGAGCACAGATACGCAGTATTTT.

This clonotype has just one count. This rearrangement joins TRBV6-5 to TRBJ2-2, with D perhaps TRBD2 (5 bases). The germline V and J ends were trimmed by 8 bases and 8 bases, with 12 bases remaining between them. The CDR3 is made up of 12 amino acids. Germline CDR1 MNHEY, CDR2 SVGAGI. CDR3 protein: CASYSPGGELFF. In DNA, the CDR3 is TGTGCCAGCTACTCACCGGGAGGGGAGCTGTTTTTT.

The chain combines TRBV5-5 with TRBJ2-3; D possibly corresponds to TRBD1 (6 bases). Germline CDR1 and CDR2: SGHKS and YYEKEE (reference sequence). V was trimmed by 3 bases and J by 2 bases, leaving 16 bases between them. This CDR3 contains 16 residues. The CDR3 sequence is CASSSRVRGNTDTQYF. The CDR3, as DNA: TGTGCCAGCAGCTCCCGCGTGAGGGGGAACACAGATACGCAGTATTTT.

The CDR3 sequence is CATSRGQGGGYTF. The CDR3 region has the DNA TGTGCCACCAGCAGAGGACAGGGAGGTGGCTACACCTTC. This chain connects TRBV15 to TRBJ1-2; 7 positions agree with TRBD1. The junction had 3 bases not matched to a gene; V was cut back by 1 base and J by 7 bases. The germline V gene has CDR1 LNHNV and CDR2 YYDKDF (reference sequence). The CDR3 is 13 amino acids.

The chain is built from TRBV20-1 and TRBJ2-4, with D possibly TRBD2 on 5 matching bases. This CDR3 has 14 residues. V lost 3 bases and J 0 bases, leaving 9 bases between the germline ends. Germline-derived CDR1 and CDR2 are DFQATT and SNEGSKA (reference sequence). The CDR3 region is CSARIGEAKNIQYF. Written as DNA, the CDR3 is TGCAGTGCTAGGATCGGGGAAGCCAAAAACATTCAGTACTTC.

This chain joins TRBV7-2 and TRBJ1-1; D possibly corresponds to TRBD1 (6 bases). This CDR3 is 16 amino acids long. Deletions cut 5 bases from V and 0 bases from J, with 16 bases between. Germline values: CDR1 SGHTA, CDR2 FQGNSA. CDR3 protein: CASSPQGQIMNTEAFF. The DNA of the CDR3 is TGTGCCAGCAGCCCGCAGGGGCAAATAATGAACACTGAAGCTTTCTTT.

This clonotype was counted only a few times. The genes are TRBV5-1 and TRBJ2-4; the D gene is possibly TRBD2 (6 bases). The CDR3 has 15 residues. V shed 4 bases and J shed 2 bases, with 13 bases lying between them. Germline V gene sequence: CDR1 SGHRS, CDR2 YFSETQ. The CDR3 region is CASSTAGGTKNIQYF. The CDR3 region has the DNA TGCGCCAGCAGCACTGCCGGGGGAACCAAAAACATTCAGTACTTC.

Many counts were recorded for this clonotype. The chain employs TRBV7-3 and TRBJ2-1; TRBD2 might be the D (6 bases). Germline V gene data show CDR1 as SGHTA and CDR2 as FQGTGA. The ends were cut back, 6 bases at V and 0 bases at J, with 18 bases in the middle. CDR3 length: 17 amino acids. The CDR3 sequence is CASSHALALSSYNEQFF. The CDR3 DNA reads TGTGCCAGCAGTCACGCCCTAGCGCTAAGCTCCTACAATGAGCAGTTCTTC.

This clonotype was seen a handful of times. The chain has TRBV20-1 and TRBJ2-2, with 10 bases lining up with TRBD2. Germline V gene sequence: CDR1 DFQATT, CDR2 SNEGSKA (reference sequence). There are 14 residues in the CDR3. With 6 bases clipped from V and 8 bases from J, the junction kept 9 bases outside the gene matches. This chain's CDR3 is CSAESGGAKGELFF. CDR3 bases: TGCAGTGCAGAAAGCGGGGGGGCGAAGGGGGAGCTGTTTTTT.

In the case of this clonotype: This CDR3 fails to terminate in the conserved phenylalanine or tryptophan, so it likely reflects a read error. V and J are TRBV7-2 and TRBJ2-3; D ambiguous. Per the germline V gene, CDR1 is SGHTA and CDR2 is FQGNSA. Trimming pared 1 base from V and 2 bases from J, leaving 10 bases between. The CDR3 is 15 amino acids. The CDR3 coding sequence is TGTGCCAGCAGCTTAGAGGCCCTCTCCACAGATACGCAGTATTTG. This gives the protein CASSLEALSTDTQYL.

On this clonotype: The junction does not match germline at one end; this may be a read error. This chain joins TRBV5-6 and TRBJ2-1; D is undetermined. CDR3 length: 11 amino acids. CDR1 is SGHDT and CDR2 is YYEEEE in the germline V gene. The DNA for the CDR3 is TGTGCCAGCAGCCGCTACAGTGAGCAGTTCTTC. Its protein product is CASSRYSEQFF. Based on the CDR3 plus reference TRBV5-6 and TRBJ2-1, the full variable domain is DAGVTQSPTHLIKTRGQQVTLRCSPKSGHDTVSWYQQALGQGPQFIFQYYEEEERQRGNFPDRFSGHQFPNYSSELNVNALLLGDSALYLCASSRYSEQFFGPGTRLTVL.